These 19 T cell receptor beta chains originate from one sample sequenced in a study of blood T cell repertoires in COVID-19. Produced via immunoSEQ multiplex PCR; TCRdb's table is partial and in-frame only. This sample has 150,000 or so clones, with around 75% found just once. Sequenced input: peripheral blood. These receptor sequences come from a woman between 65 and 79 years old with COVID-19, enrolled during active disease.

The chain has TRBV5-1 and TRBJ2-7; 8 nucleotides line up with TRBD1. This CDR3 has 15 residues. Germline V gene data show CDR1 as SGHRS and CDR2 as YFSETQ. The junction had 12 bases not matched to a gene; V was cut back by 4 bases and J by 6 bases. CDR3 nucleotides: TGCGCCAGCAGCCCCTTACAGGGGGGAAGGTCCGAGCAGTACTTC. Its protein is CASSPLQGGRSEQYF. The whole variable domain, filled in from reference TRBV5-1 and TRBJ2-7, reads KAGVTQTPRYLIKTRGQQVTLSCSPISGHRSVSWYQQTPGQGLQFLFEYFSETQRNKGNFPGRFSGRQFSNSRSEMNVSTLELGDSALYLCASSPLQGGRSEQYFGPGTRLTVT.

The count of this clone is one. The gene calls are TRBV5-4 and TRBJ2-1, with D perhaps TRBD2 (7 bases). CDR3 length: 14 residues. V lost 2 bases to trimming and J lost 6 bases, with 12 bases between them. Germline values: CDR1 SGHNT, CDR2 YYREEE (reference sequence). The CDR3 region has the DNA TGTGCCAGCAGCTTTGGGGGGGGCCCCAATGAGCAGTTCTTC. It specifies CASSFGGGPNEQFF.

The chain employs TRBV6-5 and TRBJ1-2; D call uncertain. Germline CDR1 and CDR2: MNHEY and SVGAGI. This CDR3 region has 13 residues. V was cut by 0 bases and J by 11 bases, with 13 bases left in between. CDR3 residues: CASSYSADSGYTF. The CDR3 region has the DNA TGTGCCAGCAGTTACTCGGCGGACTCGGGATACACCTTC.

The V gene is TRBV5-1, the J gene TRBJ1-5, with 8 bases identical to TRBD1. This CDR3 has 14 residues. The germline CDR1 and CDR2 sequences are SGHRS and YFSETQ. V dropped 4 bases and J dropped 4; count of bases not matched to a gene: 4. DNA of the CDR3: TGCGCCAGCAGCCCACAGGGGGTGAATCAGCCCCAGCATTTT. Protein product: CASSPQGVNQPQHF.

This chain links TRBV5-1 with TRBJ1-5; TRBD1 might be the D (6 bases). This CDR3 is built from 16 residues. The V end lost 0 bases, the J end lost 3 bases, and 13 bases lay between the germline ends. From germline, CDR1 is SGHRS and CDR2 YFSETQ. In DNA form, the CDR3 reads TGCGCCAGCAGCTTGGTTGGCGGGGGCCCCAATCAGCCCCAGCATTTT. Protein: CASSLVGGGPNQPQHF.

V and J are TRBV28 and TRBJ2-7, with TRBD1 matching over 8 bases. Germline CDR1 MDHEN, CDR2 SYDVKM. The ends lost 4 bases at V and 0 bases at J; junction bases unmatched: 8. The CDR3 spans 16 residues. CDR3 DNA: TGTGCCAGCAGTTCAACGACAGGGGCGGGCTCCTACGAGCAGTACTTC. It codes for CASSSTTGAGSYEQYF.

The chain couples TRBV25-1 to TRBJ2-7, with D possibly being TRBD2 (6 bases). The CDR3 consists of 13 residues. From germline, CDR1 is MGHDK and CDR2 SYGVNS. Trimming took 5 bases from V and 2 from J, leaving 10 bases between them. The CDR3 here is CASSRRAPYEQYF. DNA for the CDR3: TGTGCCAGCAGTAGGAGGGCCCCCTACGAGCAGTACTTC.

The CDR3 DNA is TGTGCCAGCAGCCAAGATGAGGCGGGTTCGGGAGATACGCAGTATTTT. Protein: CASSQDEAGSGDTQYF. The gene calls are TRBV3-1 (or the pseudogene TRBV3-2) and TRBJ2-3; maybe TRBD2 (5 bases). Germline CDR1 is LGHDT and CDR2 is YNNKEL (reference sequence). The CDR3 length is 16 residues. Trimming cost V 0 bases and J 5 bases, with 15 bases left between them.

This chain connects TRBV18 to TRBJ1-4; 9 bases map to TRBD1. Germline values: CDR1 KGHSH, CDR2 LQKENI. The J segment lost 5 bases and the V segment lost 4 bases, leaving 11 bases of the junction unmatched. The length of the CDR3 is 17 residues. DNA for the CDR3: TGTGCCAGCTCACTGGCTACCCCCGGGACAGGGAATGAAAAACTGTTTTTT. Encoded protein: CASSLATPGTGNEKLFF.

The count of this clone is one. V and J are TRBV30 and TRBJ2-6; 7 positions agree with TRBD1. Unmatched junction bases numbered 9, after V lost 4 bases and J lost 9 bases. CDR1 GTSNPN and CDR2 SVGIG come from the germline V gene (reference sequence). The CDR3 runs 14 residues. CDR3 sequence: CAWNTGTVDNVLTF. The CDR3 DNA is TGTGCCTGGAACACCGGGACAGTCGACAACGTCCTGACTTTC.

This clone was detected a few times. The genes are TRBV7-2 and TRBJ1-1; 10 nucleotides line up with TRBD1. The V gene end was trimmed by 6 bases and the J gene end by 2 bases; junction bases not matched to a gene: 3. This CDR3 region has 14 residues. The germline gives CDR1 SGHTA, CDR2 FQGNSA. The CDR3 DNA reads as TGTGCCAGCAGAACGACAGGGGGCAACACTGAAGCTTTCTTT. It translates to CASRTTGGNTEAFF.

This clone showed up just a few times. The chain links TRBV7-3 to TRBJ1-1, with no clear D. V lost 2 bases and J lost 0, with 4 bases in between. The CDR3 totals 13 residues. CDR1 and CDR2 (germline): SGHTA, FQGTGA. CDR3 region: CASSLSMNTEAFF. CDR3 in DNA: TGTGCCAGCAGCTTATCTATGAACACTGAAGCTTTCTTT.

The chain recombines TRBV28 with TRBJ1-2, with TRBD1 matching 7 bases. CDR3 length: 15 residues. The germline V gene has CDR1 MDHEN and CDR2 SYDVKM. Germline trimming cut 5 bases from V and 4 bases from J; bases unmatched to any gene: 10. In DNA, the CDR3 is TGTGCCAGCAGTCCCCAGGGGGTAGGGACCTATGGCTACACCTTC. It encodes CASSPQGVGTYGYTF.

This clone was observed once. This sample also contains other DNA sequences that code for the same CDR3. The chain has TRBV29-1 and TRBJ1-2, with 8 nucleotides matching TRBD1. The CDR3 is 11 residues long. The V and J ends lost 7 bases and 7 bases, in that order; junction bases with no gene match: 5. CDR1 and CDR2 from the germline V gene are SQVTM and ANQGSEA. The CDR3 DNA reads as TGCAGCGCCGGGACAGGTGGTGGCTACACCTTC. This encodes CSAGTGGGYTF.

This clone has just one count. The rearrangement links TRBV15 to TRBJ1-4; 8 bases fit TRBD1. The germline CDR1 and CDR2 sequences are LNHNV and YYDKDF (reference sequence). The CDR3 sequence is 15 residues long. Losses at the gene ends were 4 bases for V and 5 bases for J; bases not matched to a gene: 6. The chain's CDR3 is CATSNRGERNEKLFF. The DNA for the CDR3 is TGTGCCACCAGCAACAGGGGGGAACGAAATGAAAAACTGTTTTTT.

The V call is TRBV3-1 (or the pseudogene TRBV3-2), the J call TRBJ1-2; 8 bases line up with TRBD1. Looked up from germline, CDR1 is LGHDT and CDR2 is YNNKEL (reference sequence). CDR3 length: 16 amino acids. V gave up 1 base and J gave up 7 bases; unmatched junction bases: 11. CDR3 nucleotide sequence: TGTGCCAGCAGCCAAGGTCTCTCCGGGACAGGTAGTGGCTACACCTTC. Residues: CASSQGLSGTGSGYTF.

The chain employs TRBV3-1 (or the pseudogene TRBV3-2) and TRBJ2-1; TRBD2 is a possible D gene (5 bases). CDR3 size: 16 residues. The V and J ends lost 0 bases and 9 bases respectively, with 18 bases between them. The germline CDR1 and CDR2 sequences are LGHDT and YNNKEL (reference sequence). As DNA, the CDR3 is TGTGCCAGCAGCCAAGAAGGAGCGGCGACGCTTACTGAGCAGTTCTTC. It encodes CASSQEGAATLTEQFF.

This chain uses TRBV14 with TRBJ1-1, with D unclear. With 8 bases removed from V and 2 bases from J, the gap between germline ends came to 12 bases. Germline CDR1 and CDR2: SGHDN and FVKESK. The CDR3 totals 13 residues. For the CDR3, the DNA is TGTGCCAGCTCCAGGCAAATTAACACTGAAGCTTTCTTT. As protein: CASSRQINTEAFF.

The rearrangement links TRBV15 to TRBJ2-6; tentatively, D is TRBD2 (5 bases). The CDR3 length is 17 residues. V gave up 1 base and J gave up 1 base, with 11 bases separating them. CDR1 and CDR2 (germline): LNHNV, YYDKDF (reference sequence). CDR3 protein: CATSRAPPGSGANVLTF. In nucleotides, the CDR3 is TGTGCCACCAGCAGAGCACCCCCGGGGTCTGGGGCCAACGTCCTGACTTTC.